Below are 11 T cell receptor beta chains sequenced from a single sample in a study of T cell responses to AZD1222 COVID-19 vaccine. The data were produced by immunoSEQ multiplex PCR, yet TCRdb's version contains in-frame clones alone and is incomplete. The sample contains more than 100,000 clones, more than 85% of which appear only once. The sequences come from peripheral blood, collected on day 0 of AZD1222 vaccination. The receptors come from an adult in good health.

This chain connects TRBV4-1 to TRBJ2-7; TRBD1 agrees at 7 bases. CDR3 length: 16 residues. The ends lost 1 base at V and 2 bases at J; junction bases unmatched: 8. The V gene's germline CDR1 is MGHRA and CDR2 YSYEKL. The CDR3 reads CASSQVQGVGPYEQYF. DNA of the CDR3: TGCGCCAGCAGCCAAGTTCAGGGGGTCGGACCCTACGAGCAGTACTTC.

The chain employs TRBV19 and TRBJ1-2; 8 nucleotides align to TRBD1. Trimming cost V 6 bases and J 0 bases; bases outside gene matches: 6. Germline V gene lookup returns CDR1 LNHDA and CDR2 SQIVND (reference sequence). This CDR3 is 15 amino acids long. CDR3 amino acids: CASRQDREANYGYTF. The CDR3 DNA reads TGTGCCAGTAGACAGGACAGGGAGGCTAACTATGGCTACACCTTC.

The chain uses TRBV11-3 and TRBJ1-1, with D maybe TRBD1 (6 bases). V was shortened by 0 bases and J by 11 bases, with 13 bases between the two germline ends. The germline gives CDR1 SGHNT, CDR2 YENEEA. The CDR3 has 13 residues. In nucleotides, the CDR3 is TGTGCCAGCAGCTTAGAACAGGGTGCCCGGGCTTTCTTT. This translates into CASSLEQGARAFF.

CDR3 protein: CASSLAGANVLTF. In DNA, the CDR3 is TGTGCCAGCAGCTTAGCCGGGGCCAACGTCCTGACTTTC. The chain joins TRBV11-3 to TRBJ2-6; D is undetermined. The V end lost 1 base, the J end lost 4 bases, and 2 bases lay between the germline ends. This CDR3 comprises 13 residues. Germline V CDR1 and CDR2: SGHNT, YENEEA.

Concerning this clone itself: The same CDR3 is also encoded by other DNA sequences in this sample. This CDR3 is CASSARQGGSTDTQYF. The CDR3 DNA reads as TGTGCCAGCAGCGCCCGACAGGGAGGAAGCACAGATACGCAGTATTTT. The J gene is TRBJ2-3, the V gene TRBV7-2, with D perhaps TRBD1 (7 bases). CDR3 length equals 16 residues. Germline CDR1 is SGHTA and CDR2 is FQGNSA. Trimming pared 5 bases from V and 0 bases from J, leaving 15 bases between.

The chain uses TRBV6-5 and TRBJ1-2; D unresolved. The germline V gene has CDR1 MNHEY and CDR2 SVGAGI. The CDR3 length is 13 residues. Trimming removed 6 bases at V and 7 bases at J, with 15 bases between. The CDR3 is CASRDPQISGYTF. The CDR3 nucleotides are TGTGCCAGCAGAGATCCCCAGATCTCTGGCTACACCTTC.

CDR3 protein: CASRPRLAGVHTQYF. CDR3 nucleotides: TGTGCCAGCAGACCACGACTAGCGGGGGTGCATACGCAGTATTTT. The chain is built from TRBV2 and TRBJ2-3; 12 nucleotides match TRBD2. J gave up 7 bases and V 6 bases, and 8 bases lay outside the gene matches. Germline assignment: CDR1 SNHLY and CDR2 FYNNEI. The CDR3 has 15 amino acids.

The genes are TRBV3-1 (or the pseudogene TRBV3-2) and TRBJ1-1, with TRBD1 identical over 8 bases. The germline V gene encodes CDR1 LGHDT and CDR2 YNNKEL (reference sequence). There are 16 residues in the CDR3. Trimming at V came to 8 bases and at J to 1 base, leaving 12 bases not matched to a gene. The CDR3 protein is CASSPNKDRENTEAFF. The CDR3 DNA follows: TGTGCCAGCTCACCCAACAAGGACAGGGAGAACACTGAAGCTTTCTTT.

The genes are TRBV23-1 and TRBJ2-3; 13 nucleotides align to TRBD2. TRBV23-1 is an ORF for which the function is uncertain. With V trimmed by 0 bases and J by 0 bases, 9 bases remained unmatched. CDR3 size: 20 residues. The DNA of the CDR3 is TGCGCCAGCAGTCAATCGGAGGGGACTAGCGGGGTCCCTAGCACAGATACGCAGTATTTT. Translating it yields CASSQSEGTSGVPSTDTQYF.

V is TRBV19 and J is TRBJ1-4; D call uncertain. This CDR3 region has 15 residues. Deletions cut 6 bases from V and 8 bases from J, with 19 bases between. Germline loops: CDR1 LNHDA, CDR2 SQIVND (reference sequence). CDR3 loop: CASSPVGQLGEKLFF. CDR3 sequence (DNA): TGTGCCAGTAGCCCGGTGGGTCAGTTGGGAGAAAAACTGTTTTTT.

Worth noting for this clone: Other DNA sequences from this sample encode an identical CDR3 as well. V gene TRBV7-2 combines with J gene TRBJ1-2; D is possibly TRBD1 (6 bases). CDR1 and CDR2 from the germline V gene are SGHTA and FQGNSA. The V gene lost 1 base and the J gene lost 8 bases, with 11 bases spanning the gap. This CDR3 has 13 amino acids. CDR3 loop: CASSLDRVGGYTF. CDR3 nucleotide sequence: TGTGCCAGCAGCTTAGACAGGGTAGGGGGCTACACCTTC.